The 11 T cell receptor beta chains below were found in one sample sequenced in a study of cytomegalovirus exposure and HLA in healthy donors. 13 Jbeta primers and 60 Vbeta primers were used for the PCR. Measured with immunoSEQ multiplex PCR; TCRdb has only the in-frame clones, and not every one. The sample holds 100,000 or so clones; around 85% are singletons and the top ten take roughly 6.9%. Sample: PBMCs. The receptors derive from a man aged 25 to 45 in good health and CMV-seropositive.

The table lists this clone with a count of one. This chain connects TRBV2 to TRBJ1-1, with D possibly TRBD1 on 5 matching bases. Trimming pared 7 bases from V and 0 bases from J, leaving 12 bases between. The germline V gene has CDR1 SNHLY and CDR2 FYNNEI. CDR3 size: 14 residues. As DNA, the CDR3 is TGTGCCAGCACCGGGAGGGGTGTGAACACTGAAGCTTTCTTT. Translation gives CASTGRGVNTEAFF.

The chain uses TRBV4-1 and TRBJ2-1; maybe TRBD2 (6 bases). This CDR3 is 13 amino acids long. The V end lost 0 bases, the J end lost 11 bases, and 11 bases lay between the germline ends. CDR1 is MGHRA and CDR2 is YSYEKL in the germline V gene. The CDR3 sequence is CASSQEEGRKQFF. The CDR3 region has the DNA TGCGCCAGCAGCCAAGAGGAGGGTCGCAAGCAGTTCTTC.

This chain connects TRBV28 to TRBJ1-2; 9 bases map to TRBD1. Losses at the gene ends were 4 bases for V and 8 bases for J; bases not matched to a gene: 2. Germline CDR1 reads MDHEN; CDR2 reads SYDVKM. The CDR3 has 12 amino acids. The CDR3 region has the DNA TGTGCCAGCAGTTGGACAGGGGCGGGCTACACCTTC. Protein: CASSWTGAGYTF.

The rearrangement uses TRBV10-3 and TRBJ1-4; maybe TRBD1 (5 bases). The CDR3 consists of 16 residues. Germline V gene sequence: CDR1 ENHRY, CDR2 SYGVKD. V was clipped by 2 bases and J by 7 bases, with 17 bases between them. The CDR3 bases are TGTGCCATCAGTGAGAGTTCGGGGGACGGATTTGAAAAACTGTTTTTT. This codes for CAISESSGDGFEKLFF.

The rearrangement joins TRBV7-9 to TRBJ1-2; the D gene is possibly TRBD1 (5 bases). The CDR3 consists of 14 residues. CDR1 SEHNR and CDR2 FQNEAQ come from the germline V gene (reference sequence). The V end was cut by 2 bases, the J end by 7 bases, with 14 bases between. The CDR3 sequence is CASSLTGGSAGYTF. DNA for the CDR3: TGTGCCAGCAGCTTAACCGGGGGGTCGGCTGGCTACACCTTC.

For this clone: The CDR3 end shows no conserved phenylalanine or tryptophan, and so a read error is likely. J is TRBJ2-2 and V is TRBV29-1; 7 bases are a match to TRBD1. Unmatched junction bases numbered 3, after V lost 4 bases and J lost 7 bases. The CDR3 length is 12 residues. Germline CDR1 reads SQVTM; CDR2 reads ANQGSEA. The CDR3: CSVVGGGGELFV. DNA for the CDR3: TGCAGCGTTGTAGGGGGCGGCGGGGAGCTGTTTGTT.

This clone was observed a handful of times. The rearrangement uses TRBV5-1 and TRBJ1-6; a weak D match, TRBD1 (5 bases). Deletions cut 4 bases from V and 0 bases from J, with 8 bases between. The CDR3 loop spans 15 amino acids. Germline CDR1 reads SGHRS; CDR2 reads YFSETQ. For the CDR3, the DNA is TGCGCCAGCAGCGGGGGGAGCTCCTATAATTCACCCCTCCACTTT. Protein: CASSGGSSYNSPLHF.

The chain couples TRBV6-6 to TRBJ1-6; D unclear. Germline V CDR1 and CDR2: MNHNY, SVGAGI (reference sequence). The CDR3 spans 14 residues. V was trimmed by 2 bases and J by 10 bases, leaving 12 bases between them. CDR3 DNA: TGTGCCAGCAGTTACATGGCCCGGGAATCACCCCTCCACTTT. Translation gives CASSYMARESPLHF.

This clone has just one count. The chain carries TRBV30 and TRBJ2-5; weak D call: TRBD1 (6 bases). This CDR3 has 14 residues. CDR1 is GTSNPN and CDR2 is SVGIG in the germline V gene (reference sequence). The V gene lost 3 bases and the J gene lost 3 bases, with 14 bases spanning the gap. The CDR3 region has the DNA TGTGCCTGGAGGGGGGCCTATGGCGAAGAGACCCAGTACTTC. Its translation is CAWRGAYGEETQYF.

This chain joins TRBV5-1 and TRBJ2-5; TRBD2 agrees at 7 bases. The junction had 4 bases not matched to a gene; V was cut back by 0 bases and J by 5 bases. The CDR3 spans 14 residues. Germline CDR1 reads SGHRS; CDR2 reads YFSETQ. The CDR3 DNA is TGCGCCAGCAGCTTGGACGCCGGGGGGGAGACCCAGTACTTC. This sequence encodes CASSLDAGGETQYF.

V gene TRBV2 combines with J gene TRBJ2-5, with D possibly TRBD2 on 7 matching bases. CDR1 is SNHLY and CDR2 is FYNNEI in the germline V gene. This CDR3 is built from 14 residues. Trimming stripped 1 base from V and 5 bases from J, with 11 bases between. This CDR3 is CASSEEGRGETQYF. For the CDR3, the DNA is TGTGCCAGCAGTGAAGAGGGGAGGGGGGAGACCCAGTACTTC.